This TCR beta chain was identified in a study of human T cells and chemical hapten exposure. The study's findings and limits: PT1 expanded TCR counts correlated positively with patch test score.

Time point: pre-sensitization, week 0. Treatment defined: therapeutic diphenylcyclopropenone sensitization with weekly scalp DPC. This CDR3 contains 16 residues. Looked up from germline, CDR1 is SNHLY and CDR2 is FYNNEI. The germline V and J ends were trimmed by 3 bases and 0 bases, with 15 bases remaining between them. During construction of the library, unique molecular identifiers were attached to individual cDNA molecules for quantitative, reproducible TCR counting. TCRdb re-derived calls from the RACE reads in MiXCR, one entry per CDR3 protein. The sample carries roughly 260,000 distinct CDR3 sequences, about 9% recorded once. This clonotype occurred a few times. No antigen is known for it.

Specimen: whole blood, collected in connection with sensitization to the hapten diphenylcyclopropenone (DPC). The chain joins TRBV2 to TRBJ2-7, with no clear D. This TCR was sampled from a woman aged 40 to 50 with alopecia areata. Some clones in this sample may be carry-over from other donors' samples. DNA of the CDR3: TGTGCCAGCAGTGAGTCCCCGGAATTAAGCTCCTACGAGCAGTACTTC. Protein sequence: CASSESPELSSYEQYF.